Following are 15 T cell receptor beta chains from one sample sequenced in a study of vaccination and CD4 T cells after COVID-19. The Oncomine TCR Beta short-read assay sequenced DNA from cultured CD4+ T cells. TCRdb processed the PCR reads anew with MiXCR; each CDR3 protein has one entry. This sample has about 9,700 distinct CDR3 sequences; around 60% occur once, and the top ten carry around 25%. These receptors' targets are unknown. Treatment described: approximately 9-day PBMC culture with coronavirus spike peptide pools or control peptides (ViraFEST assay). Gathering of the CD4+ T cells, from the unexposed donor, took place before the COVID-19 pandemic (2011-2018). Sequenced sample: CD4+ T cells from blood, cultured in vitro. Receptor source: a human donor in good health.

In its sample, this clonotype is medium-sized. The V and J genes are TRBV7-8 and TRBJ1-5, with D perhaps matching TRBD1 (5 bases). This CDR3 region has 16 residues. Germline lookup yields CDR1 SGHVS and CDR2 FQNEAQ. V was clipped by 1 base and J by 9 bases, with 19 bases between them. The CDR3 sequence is CASSLGRRGVVPPQHF. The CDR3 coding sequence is TGTGCCAGCAGCTTAGGTCGACGGGGGGTCGTTCCGCCCCAGCATTTT. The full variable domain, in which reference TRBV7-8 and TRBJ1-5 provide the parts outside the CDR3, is GAGVSQSPRYKVAKRGQDVALRCDPISGHVSLFWYQQALGQGPEFLTYFQNEAQLDKSGLPSDRFFAERPEGSVSTLKIQRTQQEDSAVYLCASSLGRRGVVPPQHFGDGTRLSIL.

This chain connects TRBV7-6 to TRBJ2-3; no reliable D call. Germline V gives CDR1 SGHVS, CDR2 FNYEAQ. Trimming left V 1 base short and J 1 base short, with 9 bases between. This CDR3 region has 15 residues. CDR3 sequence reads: CASSLESSRTDTQYF. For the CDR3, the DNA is TGTGCCAGCAGCTTAGAGTCGTCTCGCACAGATACGCAGTATTTT.

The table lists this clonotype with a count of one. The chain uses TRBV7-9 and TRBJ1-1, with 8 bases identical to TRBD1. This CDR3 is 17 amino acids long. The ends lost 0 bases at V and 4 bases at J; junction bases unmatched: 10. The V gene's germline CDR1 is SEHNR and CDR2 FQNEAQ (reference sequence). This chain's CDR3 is CASSLAVGGGQGTEAFF. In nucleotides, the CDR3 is TGTGCCAGCAGCTTAGCGGTGGGAGGTGGACAGGGCACTGAAGCTTTCTTT.

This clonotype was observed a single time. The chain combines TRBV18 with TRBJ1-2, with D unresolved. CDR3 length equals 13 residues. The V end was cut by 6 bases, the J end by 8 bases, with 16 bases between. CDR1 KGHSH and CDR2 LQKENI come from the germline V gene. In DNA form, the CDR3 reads TGTGCCAGCTCCGTACATATCCGAGAAGGCTACACCTTC. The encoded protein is CASSVHIREGYTF. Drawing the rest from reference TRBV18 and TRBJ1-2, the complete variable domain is NAGVMQNPRHLVRRRGQEARLRCSPMKGHSHVYWYRQLPEEGLKFMVYLQKENIIDESGMPKERFSAEFPKEGPSILRIQQVVRGDSAAYFCASSVHIREGYTFGSGTRLTVV.

CDR3 in amino acids: CASSPPSLAGVNNEQFF. The CDR3 DNA follows: TGTGCCAGCAGCCCACCATCCCTAGCGGGAGTTAACAATGAGCAGTTCTTC. The chain carries TRBV6-1 and TRBJ2-1, with 10 positions matching TRBD2. V trimming: 6 bases; J trimming: 5 bases; junction bases outside the gene matches: 13. The CDR3 sequence is 17 residues long. Germline lookup yields CDR1 MNHNS and CDR2 SASEGT.

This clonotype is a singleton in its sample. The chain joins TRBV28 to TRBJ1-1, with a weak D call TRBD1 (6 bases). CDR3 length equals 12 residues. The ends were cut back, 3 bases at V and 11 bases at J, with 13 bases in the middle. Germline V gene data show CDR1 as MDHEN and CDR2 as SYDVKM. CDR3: CASSFGSRGAFF. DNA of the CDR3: TGTGCCAGCAGTTTCGGATCCAGGGGTGCTTTCTTT.

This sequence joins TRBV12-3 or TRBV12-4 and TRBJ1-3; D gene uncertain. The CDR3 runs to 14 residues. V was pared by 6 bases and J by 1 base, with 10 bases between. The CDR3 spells CASRSTESGNTIYF. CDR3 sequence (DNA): TGTGCCAGCAGATCAACAGAATCTGGAAACACCATATATTTT.

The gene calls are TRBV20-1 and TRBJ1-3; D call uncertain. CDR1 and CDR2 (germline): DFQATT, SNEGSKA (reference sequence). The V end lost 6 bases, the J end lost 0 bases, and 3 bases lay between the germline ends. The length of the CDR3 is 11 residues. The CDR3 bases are TGCAGTGCGTACTCTGGAAACACCATATATTTT. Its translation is CSAYSGNTIYF.

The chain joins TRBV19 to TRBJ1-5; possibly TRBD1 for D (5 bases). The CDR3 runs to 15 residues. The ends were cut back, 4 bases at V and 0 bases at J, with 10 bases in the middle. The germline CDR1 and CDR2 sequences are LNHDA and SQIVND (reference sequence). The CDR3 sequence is CASSTGRGSNQPQHF. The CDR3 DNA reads TGTGCCAGTAGTACGGGTAGGGGTAGCAATCAGCCCCAGCATTTT.

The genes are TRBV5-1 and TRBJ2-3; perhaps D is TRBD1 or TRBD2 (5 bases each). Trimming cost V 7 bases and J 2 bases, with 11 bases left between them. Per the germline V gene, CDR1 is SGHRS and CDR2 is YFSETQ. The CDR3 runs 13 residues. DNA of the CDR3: TGCGCCAGCGGGGACCGCTACACAGATACGCAGTATTTT. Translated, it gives CASGDRYTDTQYF.

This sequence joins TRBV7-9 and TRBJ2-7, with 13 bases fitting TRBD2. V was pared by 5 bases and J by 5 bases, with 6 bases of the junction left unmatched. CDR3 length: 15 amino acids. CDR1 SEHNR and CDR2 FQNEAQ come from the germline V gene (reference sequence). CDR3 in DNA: TGTGCCAGCAGCCAGGGACTAGCGGGGCCCCACGAGCAGTACTTC. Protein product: CASSQGLAGPHEQYF.

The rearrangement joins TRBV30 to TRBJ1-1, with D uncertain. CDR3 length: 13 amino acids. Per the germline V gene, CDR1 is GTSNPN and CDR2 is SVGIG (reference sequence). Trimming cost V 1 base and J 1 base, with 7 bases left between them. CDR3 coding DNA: TGTGCCTGGAGTGATCGGGGGAACACTGAAGCTTTCTTT. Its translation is CAWSDRGNTEAFF.

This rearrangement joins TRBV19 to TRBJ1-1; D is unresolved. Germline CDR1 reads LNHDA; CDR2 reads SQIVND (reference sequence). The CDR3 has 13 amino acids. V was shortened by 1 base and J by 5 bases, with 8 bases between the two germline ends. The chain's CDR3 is CASSIVSGTEAFF. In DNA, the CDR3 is TGTGCCAGTAGTATAGTGTCCGGGACTGAAGCTTTCTTT.

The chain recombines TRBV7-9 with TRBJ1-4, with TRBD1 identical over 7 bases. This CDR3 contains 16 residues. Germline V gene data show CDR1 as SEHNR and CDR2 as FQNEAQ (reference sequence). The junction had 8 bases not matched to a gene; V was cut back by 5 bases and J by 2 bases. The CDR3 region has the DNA TGTGCCAGCAGCCCAATAAGGGGGCGGACTAATGAAAAACTGTTTTTT. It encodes CASSPIRGRTNEKLFF.

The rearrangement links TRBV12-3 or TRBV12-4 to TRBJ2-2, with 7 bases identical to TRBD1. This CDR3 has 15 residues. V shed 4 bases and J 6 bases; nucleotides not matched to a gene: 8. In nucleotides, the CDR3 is TGTGCCAGCAGTTCGACAGGGAAGCGGTCCGGGGAGCTGTTTTTT. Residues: CASSSTGKRSGELFF.